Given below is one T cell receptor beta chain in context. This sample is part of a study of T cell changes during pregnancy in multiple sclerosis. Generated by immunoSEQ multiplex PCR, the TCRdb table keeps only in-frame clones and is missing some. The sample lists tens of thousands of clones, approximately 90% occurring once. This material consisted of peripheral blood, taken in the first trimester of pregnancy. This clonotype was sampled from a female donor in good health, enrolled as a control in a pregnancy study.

In DNA, the CDR3 is TGCGCCAGCAGCCAAGGACAGGTCGGAGAAAAACTGTTTTTT. Its protein product is CASSQGQVGEKLFF. The V call is TRBV4-1, the J call TRBJ1-4, with D tentatively TRBD1 (6 bases). CDR1 and CDR2 from the germline V gene are MGHRA and YSYEKL. V lost 1 base to trimming and J lost 8 bases, with 11 bases between them. This CDR3 has 14 residues.